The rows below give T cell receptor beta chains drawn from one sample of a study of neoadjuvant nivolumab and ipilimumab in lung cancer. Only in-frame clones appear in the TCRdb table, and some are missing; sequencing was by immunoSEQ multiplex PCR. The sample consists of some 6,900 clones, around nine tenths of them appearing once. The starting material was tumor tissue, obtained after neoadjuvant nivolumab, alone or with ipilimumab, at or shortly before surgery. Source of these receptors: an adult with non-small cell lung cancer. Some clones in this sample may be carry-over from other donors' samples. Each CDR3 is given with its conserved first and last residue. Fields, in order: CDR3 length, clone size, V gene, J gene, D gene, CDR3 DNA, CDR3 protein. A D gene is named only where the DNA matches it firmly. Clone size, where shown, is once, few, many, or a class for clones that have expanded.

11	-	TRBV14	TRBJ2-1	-	TGTGCCAGCAGCCGGAAGACTGAGCAGTTCTTC	CASSRKTEQFF
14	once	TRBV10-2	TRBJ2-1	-	TGCGCCAGCAGTGAGTCGAGGGGGAGGGATGAGCAGTTCTTC	CASSESRGRDEQFF
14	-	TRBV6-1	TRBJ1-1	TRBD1	TGTGCCAGCAGTTTCGGGGACAGGAACACTGAAGCTTTCTTT	CASSFGDRNTEAFF
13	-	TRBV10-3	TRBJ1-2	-	TGTGCCATCAGTGAGCCAGCTAACTATGGCTACACCTTC	CAISEPANYGYTF
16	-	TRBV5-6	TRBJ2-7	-	TGTGCCAGCAGCTGGCTTTGGGGTTTAGACTCCTACGAGCAGTACTTC	CASSWLWGLDSYEQYF
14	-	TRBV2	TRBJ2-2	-	TGTGCCAGCGTTGCTCAGGAGTACACCGGGGAGCTGTTTTTT	CASVAQEYTGELFF
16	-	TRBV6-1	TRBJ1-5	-	TGTGCCAGCAGTGAAGTAGTCAGGGAGAGCAATCAGCCCCAGCATTTT	CASSEVVRESNQPQHF
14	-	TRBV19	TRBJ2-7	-	TGTGCCAGTAGGGCTCGGGACGGTTACTACGAGCAGTACTTC	CASRARDGYYEQYF
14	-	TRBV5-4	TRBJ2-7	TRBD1	TGTGCCAGCAGCTTTACAGGGACAGGTCGTGAGCAGTACTTC	CASSFTGTGREQYF
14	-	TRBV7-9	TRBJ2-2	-	TGTGCCAGCAGCCTCTCTATGAACACCGGGGAGCTGTTTTTT	CASSLSMNTGELFF
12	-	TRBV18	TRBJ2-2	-	TGTGCCAGCTCACCCCAAACCGGGGAGCTGTTTTTT	CASSPQTGELFF
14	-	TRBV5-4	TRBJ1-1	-	TGTGCCAGCAGCAAAGGGGGTTTGAACACTGAAGCTTTCTTT	CASSKGGLNTEAFF
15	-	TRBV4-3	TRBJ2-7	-	TGCGCCAGCAGCCAAGAGGGGCGCGGGGCCTACGAGCAGTACTTC	CASSQEGRGAYEQYF
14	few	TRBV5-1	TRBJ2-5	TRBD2	TGCGCCAGCAGCAGCGGGAGTATGGGGGAGACCCAGTACTTC	CASSSGSMGETQYF
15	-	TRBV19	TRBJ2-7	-	TGTGCCAGTAGTGTGACCGTCGCGAGGGGCTACGAGCAGTACTTC	CASSVTVARGYEQYF
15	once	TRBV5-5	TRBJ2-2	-	TGTGCCAGCAGCTTGGTAGCAGGGGAAACCGGGGAGCTGTTTTTT	CASSLVAGETGELFF
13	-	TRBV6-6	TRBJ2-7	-	TGTGCCAGCAGTTACTCGCCCTCCTACGAGCAGTACTTC	CASSYSPSYEQYF
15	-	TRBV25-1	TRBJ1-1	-	TGTGCCAGCAGTGAATCTACAGCCCCGGGCACTGAAGCTTTCTTT	CASSESTAPGTEAFF
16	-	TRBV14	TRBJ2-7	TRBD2	TGTGCCAGCAGCCAAGCGGGGGGAGGGCCTAGGAACGAGCAGTACTTC	CASSQAGGGPRNEQYF
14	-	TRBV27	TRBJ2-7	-	TGTGCCAGCAGTTTTAGCGCTCGATCTGACGAGCAGTACTTC	CASSFSARSDEQYF
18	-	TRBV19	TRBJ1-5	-	TGTGCCAGTAGTATAAACCAGGCGGGCCTTCCCTACAATCAGCCCCAGCATTTT	CASSINQAGLPYNQPQHF
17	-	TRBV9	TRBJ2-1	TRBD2	TGTGCCAGCAGCCCCAGGAGACTAGCGGGGACTGGGAATGAGCAGTTCTTC	CASSPRRLAGTGNEQFF
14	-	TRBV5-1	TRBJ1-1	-	TGCGCCAGCAGGGAGACATGGGGGAACACTGAAGCTTTCTTT	CASRETWGNTEAFF
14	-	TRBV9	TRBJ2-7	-	TGTGCCAGCAGCGTAGTCCCAGGAACGGGCGAGCAGTACTTC	CASSVVPGTGEQYF
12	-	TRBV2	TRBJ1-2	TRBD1	TGTGCCAGCAGTTTTAGGGGGCTTGGCTACACCTTC	CASSFRGLGYTF
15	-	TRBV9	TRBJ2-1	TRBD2	TGTGCCAGCTCCCTGCTAGCGGGAGGTTACAATGAGCAGTTCTTC	CASSLLAGGYNEQFF
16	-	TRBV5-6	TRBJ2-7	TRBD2	TGTGCCAGCAGCTTCTTACTCTTAGCGGGGGCCTACGAGCAGTACTTC	CASSFLLLAGAYEQYF
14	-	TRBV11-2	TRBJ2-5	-	TGTGCCAGCAGCCCCGGGAGCAACCAAGAGACCCAGTACTTC	CASSPGSNQETQYF
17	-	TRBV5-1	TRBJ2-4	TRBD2	TGCGCCAGCAGCCCGAGACTAGCGGGAGGGCGGACGGACATTCAGTACTTC	CASSPRLAGGRTDIQYF
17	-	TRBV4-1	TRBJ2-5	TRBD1	TGCGCCAGCGGAAATCCGGGACAGGGTGGACGCCAAGAGACCCAGTACTTC	CASGNPGQGGRQETQYF
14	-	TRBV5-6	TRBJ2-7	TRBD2	TGTGCCAGCAGCTGGGTAGCGGGACCGGGCGAGCAGTACTTC	CASSWVAGPGEQYF
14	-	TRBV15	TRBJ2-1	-	TGTGCCACCAGCGGATGGGACCGTAACAATGAGCAGTTCTTC	CATSGWDRNNEQFF